Listed below are T cell receptor beta chains from one sample, sequenced in a study of T cells in Graves' hyperthyroidism and ophthalmopathy. TCRdb passed the multiplex PCR reads through MiXCR, listing each CDR3 protein once. The top ten clones hold 15% to 20% of a sample with about 480,000 distinct CDR3 sequences, roughly an eighth of them seen once. The specimen sequenced was blood. Receptor source: a woman between 18 and 29 years old with Graves' hyperthyroidism. The CDR3 runs from the conserved cysteine through the conserved F or W. D genes are given only for firm matches. Clone size, where shown, is once, few, many, or a class for clones that have expanded.

TRBV2	TRBD1	many	TRBJ1-2	CASTAEDRGFYGYTF	TGTGCCAGCACCGCGGAGGACAGGGGTTTCTATGGCTACACCTTC
TRBV30	-	-	TRBJ1-2	CAWGPSGQITNYGYTF	TGTGCCTGGGGCCCCTCCGGACAGATCACTAACTATGGCTACACCTTC
TRBV6-1	TRBD2	many	TRBJ2-3	CASILWLAGAADTQYF	TGTGCCAGCATCTTATGGCTAGCGGGAGCTGCAGATACGCAGTATTTT
TRBV28	-	-	TRBJ1-1	CASSFGQLHMNTEAFF	TGTGCCAGCAGTTTTGGCCAGCTGCATATGAACACTGAAGCTTTCTTT
TRBV30	-	many	TRBJ1-2	CAWTSLGGYGYTF	TGTGCCTGGACCTCCCTAGGGGGGTATGGCTACACCTTC
TRBV12-3/TRBV12-4	-	many	TRBJ1-2	CASRAQAGGSALYGYTF	TGTGCCAGCAGAGCCCAGGCTGGGGGATCAGCTCTCTATGGCTACACCTTC
TRBV30	-	many	TRBJ1-2	CAWSVPVGRGYTF	TGTGCCTGGAGTGTACCGGTGGGGAGAGGCTACACCTTC
TRBV3-1	-	many	TRBJ1-1	CASSRPRNTEAFF	TGTGCCAGCAGCCGCCCTCGAAACACTGAAGCTTTCTTT
TRBV20-1	-	many	TRBJ2-7	CSARESSHSYEQYF	TGCAGTGCTAGAGAGTCTAGCCACTCCTACGAGCAGTACTTC
TRBV12-3/TRBV12-4	-	many	TRBJ1-1	CASSLATVNTEAFF	TGTGCCAGCAGTTTAGCCACAGTGAACACTGAAGCTTTCTTT
TRBV20-1	-	many	TRBJ1-6	CSATPGRGDSPLHF	TGCAGTGCTACACCGGGACGGGGGGATTCACCCCTCCACTTT
TRBV7-9	-	-	TRBJ1-2	CASSFTWAGPLHGYTF	TGTGCCAGCAGCTTTACATGGGCGGGACCCCTACATGGCTACACCTTC
TRBV24-1	TRBD2	many	TRBJ2-1	CATSDPSGSYNEQFF	TGTGCCACCAGTGACCCTAGCGGGAGTTACAATGAGCAGTTCTTC
TRBV12-3/TRBV12-4	-	many	TRBJ1-2	CASSFGSLYGYTF	TGTGCCAGCAGTTTCGGCAGCCTCTATGGCTACACCTTC
TRBV7-9	-	-	TRBJ1-2	CASSPLDYGHTF	TGTGCCAGCAGCCCGCTGGACTATGGCCACACCTTC
TRBV7-9	TRBD2	many	TRBJ2-5	CASSLREGRGETQYF	TGTGCCAGCAGCTTACGGGAGGGGAGAGGGGAGACCCAGTACTTC
TRBV2	-	-	TRBJ2-3	CASTGVTDTQYF	TGTGCCAGCACAGGGGTCACAGATACGCAGTATTTT
TRBV6-5	-	-	TRBJ1-3	CASSYSHPGVPGNTIYF	TGTGCCAGCAGTTACTCCCACCCAGGGGTTCCCGGAAACACCATATATTTT
TRBV6-1	-	-	TRBJ2-1	CASGAADNEQFF	TGTGCCAGCGGAGCGGCGGACAATGAGCAGTTCTTC
TRBV20-1	TRBD1	few	TRBJ1-2	CSAGTGRFTF	TGCAGTGCTGGGACAGGGAGGTTCACCTTC
TRBV24-1	-	many	TRBJ2-2	CATAPANTGELFF	TGTGCCACCGCCCCGGCCAACACCGGGGAGCTGTTTTTT
TRBV2	TRBD2	many	TRBJ2-1	CASRKAGAYNEQFF	TGTGCCAGCAGAAAAGCGGGAGCCTACAATGAGCAGTTCTTC
TRBV12-3/TRBV12-4	-	many	TRBJ2-7	CASSSPSREQYF	TGTGCCAGCAGTTCTCCAAGCCGCGAGCAGTACTTC
TRBV20-1	-	many	TRBJ1-1	CSAADRPNTEAFF	TGCAGTGCTGCAGACAGACCCAACACTGAAGCTTTCTTT
TRBV11-2	-	many	TRBJ2-3	CASSSRPSTDTQYF	TGTGCCAGCAGCTCACGACCCAGCACAGATACGCAGTATTTT
TRBV7-9	TRBD1	many	TRBJ2-7	CASTSGTGAAEQYF	TGTGCCAGCACCTCCGGGACAGGGGCGGCCGAGCAGTACTTC
TRBV27	-	-	TRBJ1-2	CASRKDGAYGYTF	TGTGCCAGCAGAAAGGACGGAGCTTATGGCTACACCTTC
TRBV12-3/TRBV12-4	-	many	TRBJ1-1	CASSFQDQNTEAFF	TGTGCCAGCAGTTTTCAAGACCAAAACACTGAAGCTTTCTTT
TRBV4-1	TRBD1	many	TRBJ2-5	CASSQGQREETQYF	TGCGCCAGCAGCCAGGGACAGAGAGAAGAGACCCAGTACTTC
TRBV28	-	-	TRBJ1-5	CASSGGGYQPQHF	TGTGCCAGCAGTGGAGGAGGGTACCAGCCCCAGCATTTT
TRBV29-1	-	-	TRBJ1-2	CSVEDRVGGYTF	TGCAGCGTTGAAGACAGGGTGGGGGGCTACACCTTC
TRBV5-1	TRBD2	few	TRBJ2-5	CASVSGGSVELETQYF	TGCGCCAGCGTCTCTGGCGGGAGTGTGGAGCTGGAGACCCAGTACTTC
TRBV4-1	-	many	TRBJ1-5	CASSQAESQPQHF	TGCGCCAGCAGCCAAGCAGAAAGTCAGCCCCAGCATTTT